The 11 T cell receptor beta chains listed next were all sequenced from one sample in a study of blood T cell repertoires in COVID-19. The protocol was immunoSEQ multiplex PCR, while the TCRdb copy is restricted to in-frame clones and leaves out a portion. The sample yields approximately 69,000 clones, 70% to 85% seen once. Sequencing input: peripheral blood. These receptors came from a middle-aged man with COVID-19, enrolled during active disease.

The J gene is TRBJ1-6, the V gene TRBV3-1 (or the pseudogene TRBV3-2); D not resolved. Germline V lookup: CDR1 LGHDT, CDR2 YNNKEL (reference sequence). V lost 3 bases to trimming and J lost 13 bases, with 10 bases between them. This CDR3 is built from 12 residues. CDR3 residues: CASSHPQAPLHF. CDR3 in DNA: TGTGCCAGCAGCCACCCGCAGGCGCCCCTCCACTTT.

There are a few counts of this clone. The rearrangement joins TRBV5-6 to TRBJ2-2, with 8 bases matching TRBD2. Trimming at V came to 2 bases and at J to 2 bases, leaving 8 bases not matched to a gene. Germline values: CDR1 SGHDT, CDR2 YYEEEE. This CDR3 spans 17 amino acids. The chain's CDR3 is CASSFEGAGANTGELFF. In DNA form, the CDR3 reads TGTGCCAGCAGCTTTGAAGGAGCGGGGGCCAACACCGGGGAGCTGTTTTTT.

DNA for the CDR3: TGTGCCAGCTCACGACAAGACGCTGGGGCCAACGTCCTGACTTTC. This encodes CASSRQDAGANVLTF. The chain links TRBV18 to TRBJ2-6; D remains ambiguous. The germline V gene has CDR1 KGHSH and CDR2 LQKENI. The CDR3 has 15 amino acids. V dropped 4 bases and J dropped 2 bases, with 9 bases sitting between them. Full variable domain (missing parts from reference TRBV18 and TRBJ2-6): NAGVMQNPRHLVRRRGQEARLRCSPMKGHSHVYWYRQLPEEGLKFMVYLQKENIIDESGMPKERFSAEFPKEGPSILRIQQVVRGDSAAYFCASSRQDAGANVLTFGAGSRLTVL.

The genes are TRBV29-1 and TRBJ2-2; 9 nucleotides match TRBD1. The junction had 11 bases not matched to a gene; V was cut back by 6 bases and J by 3 bases. The germline CDR1 and CDR2 sequences are SQVTM and ANQGSEA. The CDR3 extends over 16 amino acids. CDR3 DNA: TGCAGCGTCACAACAGGGGGCTGGGATCACACCGGGGAGCTGTTTTTT. Its translation is CSVTTGGWDHTGELFF.

V gene TRBV5-1 combines with J gene TRBJ1-1, with no clear D. Germline assignment: CDR1 SGHRS and CDR2 YFSETQ. Between the trimmed V and J ends, which lost 1 base and 4 bases, there was a span of 14 bases. CDR3 length equals 15 residues. The CDR3 here is CASSLFGLEGTEAFF. CDR3 DNA sequence: TGCGCCAGCAGCTTGTTCGGCCTCGAGGGCACTGAAGCTTTCTTT.

V gene TRBV9 combines with J gene TRBJ1-6, with 8 bases identical to TRBD1. In germline, CDR1 is SGDLS, CDR2 YYNGEE. This CDR3 contains 17 residues. Trimming removed 0 bases from V and 7 bases from J; junction bases left unmatched: 9. CDR3 bases: TGTGCCAGCAGCGTAGAAGTGCAGGGACAGGCCAATTCACCCCTCCACTTT. Protein product: CASSVEVQGQANSPLHF.

This chain uses TRBV6-1 with TRBJ1-6; 12 bases fit TRBD1. V lost 2 bases to trimming and J lost 7 bases; unmatched junction nucleotides: 3. The CDR3 runs to 16 residues. The V gene's germline CDR1 is MNHNS and CDR2 SASEGT. The CDR3 is CASSEIGTGGNSPLHF. CDR3 in DNA: TGTGCCAGCAGTGAAATAGGGACAGGGGGCAATTCACCCCTCCACTTT.

The rearrangement links TRBV6-5 to TRBJ2-1; 12 bases map to TRBD1. After removal of 6 bases from V and 6 bases from J, the junction contained 6 bases not matched to a gene. CDR3 length: 15 residues. Per the germline V gene, CDR1 is MNHEY and CDR2 is SVGAGI. The CDR3 DNA sequence: TGTGCCAGCAGCTTAGGGACAGGGGGCCTCAATGAGCAGTTCTTC. Its protein product is CASSLGTGGLNEQFF.

The chain combines TRBV9 with TRBJ2-7; tentative D call: TRBD2 (5 bases). The CDR3 contains 15 residues. Trimming cost V 0 bases and J 8 bases, with 18 bases left between them. Germline-derived CDR1 and CDR2 are SGDLS and YYNGEE. CDR3: CASSVDQSSYRQQYF. CDR3 bases: TGTGCCAGCAGCGTAGATCAGTCTAGCTACCGCCAGCAGTACTTC.

The V gene is TRBV27, the J gene TRBJ2-5; TRBD1 matches 7 bases. The CDR3 sequence is 13 residues long. Germline-derived CDR1 and CDR2 are MNHEY and SMNVEV (reference sequence). The trim removed 6 bases at V and 3 bases at J, leaving 4 bases unmatched. The CDR3, as DNA: TGTGCCAGCAGAAAGACAGGGAAAGAGACCCAGTACTTC. Its protein is CASRKTGKETQYF.

The V call is TRBV5-4, the J call TRBJ2-7, with a possible D match to TRBD1 (6 bases). From germline, CDR1 is SGHNT and CDR2 YYREEE (reference sequence). V was trimmed by 2 bases and J by 2 bases, leaving 14 bases between them. The CDR3 consists of 15 residues. The CDR3 nucleotides read TGTGCCAGCAGCTTCGGGCAGGGGTCTACCTACGAGCAGTACTTC. It codes for CASSFGQGSTYEQYF.